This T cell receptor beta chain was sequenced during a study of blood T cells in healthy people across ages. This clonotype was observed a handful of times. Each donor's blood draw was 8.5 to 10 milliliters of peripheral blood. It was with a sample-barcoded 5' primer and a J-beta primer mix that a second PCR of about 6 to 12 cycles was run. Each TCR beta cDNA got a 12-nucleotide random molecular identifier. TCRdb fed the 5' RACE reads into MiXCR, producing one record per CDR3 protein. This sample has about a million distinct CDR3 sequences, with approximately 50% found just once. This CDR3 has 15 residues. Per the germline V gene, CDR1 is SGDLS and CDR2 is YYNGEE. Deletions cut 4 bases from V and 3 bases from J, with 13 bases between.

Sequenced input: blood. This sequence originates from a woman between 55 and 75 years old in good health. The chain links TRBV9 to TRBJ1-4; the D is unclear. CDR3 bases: TGTGCCAGCAGCCAAGGGCCAAGCTCTAATGAAAAACTGTTTTTT. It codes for CASSQGPSSNEKLFF.